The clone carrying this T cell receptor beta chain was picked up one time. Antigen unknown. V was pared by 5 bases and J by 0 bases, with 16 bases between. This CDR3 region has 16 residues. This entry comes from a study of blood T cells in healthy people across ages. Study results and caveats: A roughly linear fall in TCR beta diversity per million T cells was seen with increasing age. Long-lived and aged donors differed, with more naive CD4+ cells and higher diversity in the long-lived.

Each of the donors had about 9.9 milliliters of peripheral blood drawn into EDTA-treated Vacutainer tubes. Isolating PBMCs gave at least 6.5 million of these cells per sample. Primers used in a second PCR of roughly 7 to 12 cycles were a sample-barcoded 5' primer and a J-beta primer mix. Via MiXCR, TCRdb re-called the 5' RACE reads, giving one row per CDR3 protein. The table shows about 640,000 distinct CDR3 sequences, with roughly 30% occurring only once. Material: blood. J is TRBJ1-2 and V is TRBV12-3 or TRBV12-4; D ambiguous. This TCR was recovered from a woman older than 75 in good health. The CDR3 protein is CASSGGTGKTNYGYTF. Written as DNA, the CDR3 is TGTGCCAGCAGTGGTGGTACGGGAAAAACTAACTATGGCTACACCTTC.